This T cell receptor beta chain was captured in a study of regulatory T cells in long-lasting Graves disease. Study as a whole: Patients met the persistent Graves' disease definition after over 5 years of antithyroid drugs with positive TSH receptor antibodies.

Both iRepertoire HTBI primers and Arm-PCR of CDR3 regions were used to build the TCR beta libraries. TCRdb re-called the multiplex PCR reads through MiXCR, storing one row per CDR3 protein. The data show about 470,000 distinct CDR3 sequences, less than 25% seen once. This clonotype was recorded at least ten times. Its antigen is unknown. Overall study findings and caveats: Persistent disease favored TRBV28, TRBJ1-2 and TRBJ2-5. The persistent group shared 2,500 to 3,000 public clonotypes, more than the approximately 1,000 shared by new patients.

Time point reported: persistent/refractory GD, antithyroid drugs over 5 years with positive TRAb. The authors made the TCR library using RNA they extracted from PBMCs. Trimming took 6 bases from V and 0 from J; bases not matched to a gene: 4. Germline CDR1 is MNHNS and CDR2 is SASEGT. The CDR3 runs 14 residues. The material was peripheral blood mononuclear cells (PBMCs), obtained when the disease was refractory, from a patient treated with antithyroid drugs. This clonotype was sampled from a female donor with Graves disease. The rearrangement links TRBV6-1 to TRBJ2-7, with 8 positions matching TRBD1. CDR3 coding DNA: TGTGCCAGCAGACCGGACAGGGCCTCCTACGAGCAGTACTTC. This sequence encodes CASRPDRASYEQYF.